The clone carrying this T cell receptor beta chain was observed a handful of times. Its antigen is as yet unknown. Other DNA sequences from this sample encode an identical CDR3 as well. The sample belongs to a study of T cell responses to AZD1222 COVID-19 vaccine. General study results and limits: Possibly, clonal diversity was underestimated; donors were largely white British and included more females.

Clones were read by immunoSEQ multiplex PCR, and TCRdb kept only the in-frame ones, dropping some. The sample consists of fewer than 200,000 clones, around 90% of them appearing once. V shed 1 base and J 0 bases; nucleotides not matched to a gene: 6. The CDR3 is 16 amino acids. Germline lookup yields CDR1 SGHVS and CDR2 FNYEAQ. The TCR was taken from an adult who received the AZD1222 COVID-19 vaccine. The chain carries TRBV7-6 and TRBJ2-7, with 7 bases fitting TRBD2. The input for sequencing was peripheral blood, taken 28 days after the second AZD1222 dose. The CDR3 sequence is CASSLGSGASSYEQYF. The CDR3 region has the DNA TGTGCCAGCAGCTTAGGAAGCGGGGCTAGCTCCTACGAGCAGTACTTC.